This T cell receptor beta chain was observed in a study of glioma-infiltrating T cells after dendritic cell vaccination. Overall study: Patients had newly diagnosed or recurrent glioblastoma and received dendritic cell vaccines. Study outcomes and limitations: The cohort had few patients with full blood and tumor sets. TCR clonality showed no direct relationship with survival.

As regards this clone: Its antigen remains unidentified.

Using immunoSEQ multiplex PCR, the repertoire was profiled, and TCRdb retains in-frame clones only, with some absent. The sample lists about 92,000 clones, approximately 90% occurring once. This TCR derives from a human donor with glioblastoma. Sequencing was performed on blood, taken before dendritic cell vaccination.

CDR3 bases: TGTGCCAGCACGGAATCCCGAGGCTATGGCTACACCTTC. Translating it yields CASTESRGYGYTF. This rearrangement joins TRBV6-5 to TRBJ1-2, with unresolved D. Germline values: CDR1 MNHEY, CDR2 SVGAGI. V was shortened by 7 bases and J by 4 bases, with 13 bases between the two germline ends. CDR3 length equals 13 residues.